The following is a TCR beta chain sequence with its context. Antigen: not known. These data belong to a study of early T cells in non-severe SARS-CoV-2 infection. General study points: CD4 and private specificities were missed by VDJdb matching, which favored anti-spike CD8 responses.

The CDR3 contains 17 residues. After removal of 0 bases from V and 5 bases from J, the junction contained 8 bases not matched to a gene. CDR1 is SGHDT and CDR2 is YYEEEE in the germline V gene. Individually, cDNA molecules had unique molecular identifiers attached to them. In TCRdb, the 5' RACE reads were re-called with MiXCR into one record per CDR3 protein. The data contain 80,000 to 100,000 distinct CDR3 sequences, around 12% of them singletons. The chain couples TRBV5-6 to TRBJ2-1; 10 bases map to TRBD2. The clonotype was recovered from an adult who was a healthcare worker with PCR-confirmed SARS-CoV-2 infection or an uninfected control (not recorded which). Sequenced input: whole blood. CDR3 sequence reads: CASSLAGRLAGDNEQFF. The CDR3 DNA reads as TGTGCCAGCAGCTTGGCCGGGCGGCTAGCGGGAGACAATGAGCAGTTCTTC.